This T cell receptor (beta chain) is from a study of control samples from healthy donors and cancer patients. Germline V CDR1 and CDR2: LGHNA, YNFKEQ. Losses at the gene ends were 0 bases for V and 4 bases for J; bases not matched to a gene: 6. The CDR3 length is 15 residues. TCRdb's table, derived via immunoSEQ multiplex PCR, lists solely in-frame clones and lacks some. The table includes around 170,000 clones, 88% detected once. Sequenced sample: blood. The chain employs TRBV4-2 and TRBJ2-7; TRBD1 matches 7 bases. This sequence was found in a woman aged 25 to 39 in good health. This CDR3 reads CASSQEWDRDYEQYF. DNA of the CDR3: TGTGCCAGCAGCCAAGAATGGGACAGAGATTACGAGCAGTACTTC.